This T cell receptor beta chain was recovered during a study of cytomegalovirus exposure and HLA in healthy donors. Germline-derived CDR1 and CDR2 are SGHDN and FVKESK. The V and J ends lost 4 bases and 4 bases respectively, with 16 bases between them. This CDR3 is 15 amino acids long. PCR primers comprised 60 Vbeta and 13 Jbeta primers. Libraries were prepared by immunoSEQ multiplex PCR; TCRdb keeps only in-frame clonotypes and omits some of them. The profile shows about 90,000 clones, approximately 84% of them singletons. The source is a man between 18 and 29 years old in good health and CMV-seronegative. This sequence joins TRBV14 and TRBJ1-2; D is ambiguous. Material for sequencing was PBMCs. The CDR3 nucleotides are TGTGCCAGCAGCCCCCGAGCGACCGCGTTCTATGGCTACACCTTC. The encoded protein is CASSPRATAFYGYTF.